Listed here are 26 T cell receptor beta chains from one sample, sequenced in a study of CD8+CD57+ T cells in acquired aplastic anemia. Genomic DNA templated the TCR beta VDJ and CDR3 profiling. TCRdb reanalysed the reads using MiXCR and keeps one entry per CDR3 protein. The sample has around 180,000 distinct CDR3 sequences, 64% seen once. The sequencing sample was made of sorted CD4+, CD8+, or CD8+CD57+ T cells (not recorded which) from PBMCs. The receptors derive from a human donor with severe aplastic anemia or a healthy control (not recorded which).

This clonotype was observed a few times. This sequence joins TRBV5-1 and TRBJ2-7; TRBD1 matches at 7 bases. The CDR3 contains 15 residues. Germline loops: CDR1 SGHRS, CDR2 YFSETQ. The trim removed 4 bases at V and 4 bases at J, leaving 11 bases unmatched. As DNA, the CDR3 is TGCGCCAGCAGCACCGCCGGGACAGCAACATACGAGCAGTACTTC. Its translation is CASSTAGTATYEQYF.

This clonotype was detected ten times or more. CDR3 region: CASSYSNVAGGEYDYGYTF. In DNA, the CDR3 is TGTGCCAGCAGTTACTCCAACGTGGCAGGGGGCGAATATGACTATGGCTACACCTTC. The rearrangement joins TRBV6-5 to TRBJ1-2, with 8 bases that match TRBD1. The CDR3 runs 19 residues. V lost 0 bases, J lost 3 bases, and 15 bases stayed unmatched. The germline V gene has CDR1 MNHEY and CDR2 SVGAGI.

The chain has TRBV5-6 and TRBJ2-7; 8 bases line up with TRBD1. The V gene's germline CDR1 is SGHDT and CDR2 YYEEEE. This CDR3 is 13 amino acids long. J gave up 5 bases and V 5 bases, and 6 bases lay outside the gene matches. The CDR3 loop is CASSQDRGHEQYF. CDR3 DNA sequence: TGTGCCAGCAGTCAAGACAGGGGCCACGAGCAGTACTTC.

The chain is built from TRBV29-1 and TRBJ2-2; 8 bases fit TRBD2. Germline values: CDR1 SQVTM, CDR2 ANQGSEA. The CDR3 consists of 13 residues. The V gene end was trimmed by 4 bases and the J gene end by 5 bases; junction bases not matched to a gene: 3. This CDR3 reads CSVGLAGTGELFF. In DNA, the CDR3 is TGCAGCGTTGGATTAGCGGGGACCGGGGAGCTGTTTTTT.

The chain links TRBV2 to TRBJ2-5; 12 bases align to TRBD2. The junction had 4 bases not matched to a gene; V was cut back by 6 bases and J by 2 bases. Germline loops: CDR1 SNHLY, CDR2 FYNNEI. The CDR3 is 15 residues long. In nucleotides, the CDR3 is TGTGCCAGCAGACGACTAGCGGGGGCACAAGAGACCCAGTACTTC. It translates to CASRRLAGAQETQYF.

J is TRBJ2-7 and V is TRBV19; 7 bases fit TRBD1. CDR1 and CDR2 from the germline V gene are LNHDA and SQIVND (reference sequence). The CDR3 is 15 residues long. V trimming: 4 bases; J trimming: 5 bases; junction bases outside the gene matches: 11. DNA of the CDR3: TGTGCCAGTAGTACCTTAGGACAGGCATCCGACGAGCAGTACTTC. Amino acids: CASSTLGQASDEQYF.

This clonotype was observed at least ten times. The V call is TRBV19, the J call TRBJ1-1; the D gene is possibly TRBD1 (5 bases). Germline V gives CDR1 LNHDA, CDR2 SQIVND (reference sequence). The CDR3 consists of 13 residues. V was trimmed by 6 bases and J by 1 base, leaving 9 bases between them. The CDR3, as DNA: TGTGCCAGTAGCGACAGAGCGAACACTGAAGCTTTCTTT. Encoded protein: CASSDRANTEAFF.

The V call is TRBV7-9, the J call TRBJ1-1, with D unclear. CDR3 length equals 14 residues. Germline assignment: CDR1 SEHNR and CDR2 FQNEAQ (reference sequence). V was cut by 5 bases and J by 5 bases, with 15 bases left in between. This CDR3 reads CASSAIQGITEAFF. As DNA, the CDR3 is TGTGCCAGCAGCGCGATACAAGGGATAACTGAAGCTTTCTTT. Complete variable domain (other parts from reference TRBV7-9 and TRBJ1-1): DTGVSQNPRHKITKRGQNVTFRCDPISEHNRLYWYRQTLGQGPEFLTYFQNEAQLEKSRLLSDRFSAERPKGSFSTLEIQRTEQGDSAMYLCASSAIQGITEAFFGQGTRLTVV.

The rearrangement joins TRBV7-2 to TRBJ1-5; no reliable D call. CDR1 and CDR2 from the germline V gene are SGHTA and FQGNSA. CDR3 length: 15 residues. Trimming removed 1 base from V and 0 bases from J, with 7 bases in between. This CDR3 reads CASSLGPGSNQPQHF. The CDR3 DNA follows: TGTGCCAGCAGCTTAGGACCAGGTAGCAATCAGCCCCAGCATTTT. The whole variable domain, remainder taken from reference TRBV7-2 and TRBJ1-5, is GAGVSQSPSNKVTEKGKDVELRCDPISGHTALYWYRQSLGQGLEFLIYFQGNSAPDKSGLPSDRFSAERTGGSVSTLTIQRTQQEDSAVYLCASSLGPGSNQPQHFGDGTRLSIL.

A few counts support this clonotype. This chain connects TRBV7-8 to TRBJ2-1; D not resolved. The CDR3 has 13 residues. Per the germline V gene, CDR1 is SGHVS and CDR2 is FQNEAQ. Trimming removed 5 bases from V and 5 bases from J, with 10 bases in between. CDR3 amino acids: CASSRARHNEQFF. CDR3 DNA sequence: TGTGCCAGCAGCCGCGCCCGCCACAATGAGCAGTTCTTC. Full variable domain (rest looked up from reference TRBV7-8 and TRBJ2-1): GAGVSQSPRYKVAKRGQDVALRCDPISGHVSLFWYQQALGQGPEFLTYFQNEAQLDKSGLPSDRFFAERPEGSVSTLKIQRTQQEDSAVYLCASSRARHNEQFFGPGTRLTVL.

In this sample, this clonotype turned up once. V and J are TRBV2 and TRBJ1-4; D perhaps matches TRBD1 (5 bases). The CDR3 is 20 residues long. The V gene's germline CDR1 is SNHLY and CDR2 FYNNEI. Trimming shortened V by 6 bases and J by 5 bases, and 31 bases separated the two germline ends. The CDR3 sequence: CASRSPFVTSGGTYNEKLFF. In nucleotides, the CDR3 is TGTGCCAGCAGGAGCCCCTTCGTGACTAGCGGGGGTACCTACAATGAAAAACTGTTTTTT.

The V call is TRBV7-9, the J call TRBJ1-2; 8 bases line up with TRBD1. Losses at the gene ends were 1 base for V and 7 bases for J; bases not matched to a gene: 8. The CDR3 extends over 15 amino acids. The germline CDR1 and CDR2 sequences are SEHNR and FQNEAQ (reference sequence). CDR3 region: CASSLDQDRVGGYTF. The DNA of the CDR3 is TGTGCCAGCAGCTTAGACCAGGACAGGGTTGGTGGCTACACCTTC.

V is TRBV7-8 and J is TRBJ1-2, with TRBD1 as a possible D gene (6 bases). This CDR3 spans 14 amino acids. V lost 4 bases and J lost 3, with 12 bases in between. Germline assignment: CDR1 SGHVS and CDR2 FQNEAQ. CDR3 residues: CASSSDGGHYGYTF. CDR3 nucleotides: TGTGCCAGCAGCTCCGACGGGGGGCACTATGGCTACACCTTC.

This clonotype was seen many times. The chain joins TRBV19 to TRBJ1-1; D unresolved. The CDR3 covers 15 residues. The ends were cut back, 7 bases at V and 1 base at J, with 16 bases in the middle. Germline assignment: CDR1 LNHDA and CDR2 SQIVND (reference sequence). The CDR3 DNA reads TGTGCCAGTACCCCTCTGGCGGGGTCGAACACTGAAGCTTTCTTT. Protein: CASTPLAGSNTEAFF.

The chain joins TRBV2 to TRBJ1-3, with 8 bases aligning to TRBD1. Germline CDR1 is SNHLY and CDR2 is FYNNEI. Trimming at V came to 6 bases and at J to 4 bases, leaving 5 bases not matched to a gene. The CDR3 spans 14 residues. CDR3 protein: CASSRTGTGNTIYF. CDR3 coding DNA: TGTGCCAGCAGCCGGACAGGGACCGGAAACACCATATATTTT.

The chain employs TRBV19 and TRBJ2-3, with 10 bases lining up with TRBD2. CDR3 length: 17 amino acids. The germline gives CDR1 LNHDA, CDR2 SQIVND (reference sequence). Germline trimming cut 3 bases from V and 3 bases from J; bases unmatched to any gene: 9. The CDR3: CASSIPSGLARTDTQYF. The CDR3 coding sequence is TGTGCCAGTAGTATTCCCTCGGGACTAGCGAGGACAGATACGCAGTATTTT.

CDR3 nucleotides: TGTGCCAGCAGCTCCCGGACAGGCCAGGCTGAAGCTTTCTTT. It specifies CASSSRTGQAEAFF. V is TRBV7-9 and J is TRBJ1-1, with 7 bases lining up with TRBD1. J gave up 6 bases and V 4 bases, and 8 bases lay outside the gene matches. Per germline, CDR1 SEHNR and CDR2 FQNEAQ (reference sequence). There are 14 residues in the CDR3.

The genes are TRBV29-1 and TRBJ2-2; 10 nucleotides align to TRBD2. Germline loops: CDR1 SQVTM, CDR2 ANQGSEA. V lost 3 bases to trimming and J lost 5 bases; unmatched junction nucleotides: 6. This CDR3 is built from 15 residues. The CDR3 DNA reads TGCAGCGTTGACCTCCTAGCGGGGGAGACCGGGGAGCTGTTTTTT. It specifies CSVDLLAGETGELFF.

For the CDR3, the DNA is TGTGCCAGCAGCTTAGGCGTGCCTCAGATCACAGATACGCAGTATTTT. Amino acids: CASSLGVPQITDTQYF. The chain has TRBV7-9 and TRBJ2-3; no definite D call. Germline V gene lookup returns CDR1 SEHNR and CDR2 FQNEAQ (reference sequence). Trimming took off 1 base at V and 2 bases at J, with 13 bases between the two ends. The CDR3 loop spans 16 amino acids.

The V call is TRBV24-1, the J call TRBJ2-3; D may be TRBD1 or TRBD2 (5 bases each). V was clipped by 3 bases and J by 2 bases, with 14 bases between them. Germline CDR1 reads KGHDR; CDR2 reads SFDVKD. The CDR3 has 16 amino acids. The CDR3 loop is CATSDATGTYTDTQYF. The CDR3 region has the DNA TGTGCCACCAGTGATGCTACCGGGACCTACACAGATACGCAGTATTTT.

The J gene is TRBJ1-2, the V gene TRBV7-2; the match to TRBD1 covers 9 bases. Germline loops: CDR1 SGHTA, CDR2 FQGNSA. Losses at the gene ends were 4 bases for V and 4 bases for J; bases not matched to a gene: 4. CDR3 length equals 14 residues. CDR3 nucleotide sequence: TGTGCCAGCAGCTGGGGACAGGGAGCCTATGGCTACACCTTC. Translated, it gives CASSWGQGAYGYTF.

The V and J genes are TRBV9 and TRBJ1-2; D is possibly TRBD1 (5 bases). Germline V gene data show CDR1 as SGDLS and CDR2 as YYNGEE. V lost 6 bases and J 6 bases, leaving 9 bases between the germline ends. CDR3 size: 11 residues. In nucleotides, the CDR3 is TGTGCCAGCATGAGCAGGGATGGCTACACCTTC. Translating it yields CASMSRDGYTF.

This clonotype was recorded a few times. The V gene is TRBV19, the J gene TRBJ2-7; TRBD2 matches at 8 bases. The germline V gene encodes CDR1 LNHDA and CDR2 SQIVND (reference sequence). The CDR3 sequence is 14 residues long. The V and J ends lost 7 bases and 0 bases, in that order; junction bases with no gene match: 5. The CDR3 sequence: CASTATSGSYEQYF. DNA for the CDR3: TGTGCCAGTACCGCAACTAGCGGCTCCTACGAGCAGTACTTC.

V and J are TRBV29-1 and TRBJ1-1; no definite D call. CDR1 is SQVTM, CDR2 ANQGSEA, per germline. There are 13 residues in the CDR3. V shed 2 bases and J shed 1 base, with 8 bases lying between them. The CDR3: CSVESSGNTEAFF. The CDR3 DNA follows: TGCAGCGTTGAATCCAGTGGGAACACTGAAGCTTTCTTT.

The V and J genes are TRBV15 and TRBJ1-5; a weak D match, TRBD1 (5 bases). In germline, CDR1 is LNHNV, CDR2 YYDKDF (reference sequence). Trimming took 1 base from V and 0 from J, leaving 7 bases between them. The CDR3 totals 15 residues. CDR3 DNA: TGTGCCACCAGCAGAGTGAGGGGTAGCAATCAGCCCCAGCATTTT. Its translation: CATSRVRGSNQPQHF. The entire variable domain, with the rest obtained from reference TRBV15 and TRBJ1-5, is as follows: DAMVIQNPRYQVTQFGKPVTLSCSQTLNHNVMYWYQQKSSQAPKLLFHYYDKDFNNEADTPDNFQSRRPNTSFCFLDIRSPGLGDTAMYLCATSRVRGSNQPQHFGDGTRLSIL.

There are a few counts of this clonotype. The chain carries TRBV24-1 and TRBJ2-3; unclear D gene. Per the germline V gene, CDR1 is KGHDR and CDR2 is SFDVKD. With 6 bases removed from V and 4 bases from J, the gap between germline ends came to 4 bases. The CDR3 sequence is 11 residues long. CDR3 sequence reads: CATSQADTQYF. For the CDR3, the DNA is TGTGCCACCAGTCAGGCAGATACGCAGTATTTT.